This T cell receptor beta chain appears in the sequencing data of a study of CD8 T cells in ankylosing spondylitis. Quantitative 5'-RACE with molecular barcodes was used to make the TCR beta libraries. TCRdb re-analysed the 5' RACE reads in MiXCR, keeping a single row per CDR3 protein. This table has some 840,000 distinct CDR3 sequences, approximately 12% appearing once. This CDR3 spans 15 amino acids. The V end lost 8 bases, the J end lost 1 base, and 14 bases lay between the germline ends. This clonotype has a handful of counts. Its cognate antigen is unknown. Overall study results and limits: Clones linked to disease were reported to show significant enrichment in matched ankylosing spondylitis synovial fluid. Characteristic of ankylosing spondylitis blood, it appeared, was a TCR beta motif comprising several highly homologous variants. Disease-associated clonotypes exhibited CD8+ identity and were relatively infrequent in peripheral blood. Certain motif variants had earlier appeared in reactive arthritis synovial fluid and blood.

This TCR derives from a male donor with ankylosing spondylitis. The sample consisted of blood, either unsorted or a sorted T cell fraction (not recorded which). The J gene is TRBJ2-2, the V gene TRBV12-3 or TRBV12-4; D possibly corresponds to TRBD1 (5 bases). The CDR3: CASGARSWNTGELFF. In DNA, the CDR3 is TGTGCCAGCGGGGCTCGAAGCTGGAACACCGGGGAGCTGTTTTTT.